This T cell receptor beta chain was identified during a study of PD-L1 blockade in urothelial cancer. Overall study context: Men with urothelial cancer arising in the bladder made up most of the 29 patients. Researchers looked at the blood 3 weeks (second dose) and 6 weeks after treatment began. General observations from the study: Pretreatment blood TCR clonality under the median forecast improved survival.

V lost 4 bases and J lost 8, with 12 bases in between. Germline values: CDR1 MNHNS, CDR2 SASEGT. CDR3 length: 13 residues. Details on this clone: Its cognate antigen is unknown.

Assay: immunoSEQ multiplex PCR; the TCRdb copy retains only in-frame clones and omits some. The repertoire holds about 39,000 clones, with around 89% as singletons. The chain has TRBV6-1 and TRBJ2-1, with D perhaps TRBD2 (5 bases). The sequencing here drew on PBMCs, taken around atezolizumab (anti-PD-L1) treatment. This receptor was identified in a man aged 55 to 69 with urothelial cancer. CDR3 residues: CASSGVEGHEQFF. The DNA of the CDR3 is TGTGCCAGCAGTGGGGTTGAGGGCCATGAGCAGTTCTTC.